The rows below give T cell receptor beta chains drawn from one sample of a study of T-cell reconstitution after alpha-beta-depleted transplantation in children. TCRdb independently ran MiXCR on the PCR reads; one entry per CDR3 protein. The table lists about 580,000 distinct CDR3 sequences, about 23% of them singletons. This specimen consisted of PBMCs, mostly from graft donor cells, obtained 360 days after TCRalphabeta/CD19-depleted stem cell transplant. These receptors all stem from a boy under two years old who had a stem cell transplant for acute myeloid leukemia, so the T cells may come from the graft donor. Each CDR3 is given with its conserved first and last residue. The D gene is left open where the match is weak. Clone size is stated in some rows and not others, as once, few, many or a class when expanded.

size	D	V	J	CDR3	DNA
NA	TRBD1	TRBV11-2	TRBJ2-7	CASSRSARAGGGGYEQYF	TGTGCCAGCAGCCGATCCGCCCGCGCAGGGGGCGGAGGCTACGAGCAGTACTTC
NA	NA	TRBV2	TRBJ2-1	CASSDGTSNEQFF	TGTGCCAGCAGTGATGGGACAAGCAACGAGCAGTTCTTC
NA	NA	TRBV20-1	TRBJ1-1	CSGSEGNTEAFF	TGCAGTGGCTCCGAAGGGAACACTGAAGCTTTCTTT
many	NA	TRBV28	TRBJ2-5	CASSLGKAGHLYQETQYF	TGTGCCAGCAGTTTAGGAAAAGCGGGACACCTTTACCAAGAGACCCAGTACTTC
few	NA	TRBV12-3/TRBV12-4	TRBJ1-5	CASSLTGRHQPQHF	TGTGCCAGCAGTTTGACTGGCAGGCATCAGCCCCAGCATTTT
NA	TRBD2	TRBV7-3	TRBJ2-3	CASSAQTSGATDTQYF	TGTGCCAGCAGCGCACAGACTAGCGGAGCCACAGATACGCAGTATTTT
few	NA	TRBV6-5	TRBJ2-5	CASRGSQETQYF	TGTGCCAGCAGGGGTTCTCAAGAGACCCAGTACTTC
NA	TRBD2	TRBV12-3/TRBV12-4	TRBJ2-3	CASSGGLAGDTDTQYF	TGTGCCAGCAGTGGGGGACTAGCGGGGGACACAGATACGCAGTATTTT
NA	TRBD2	TRBV15	TRBJ2-3	CATSIDLAGAEDTQYF	TGTGCCACCAGCATTGACCTAGCGGGGGCGGAAGATACGCAGTATTTT
NA	NA	TRBV12-3/TRBV12-4	TRBJ2-7	CASSLDSRFQPTTYEQYF	TGTGCCAGCAGTTTGGATTCTCGCTTTCAGCCTACCACGTACGAGCAGTACTTC
NA	TRBD1	TRBV5-1	TRBJ2-2	CASWDREESGELFF	TGCGCCAGCTGGGACAGGGAAGAATCCGGGGAGCTGTTTTTT
NA	NA	TRBV12-3/TRBV12-4	TRBJ2-7	CASSFLGTLAYEQYF	TGTGCCAGCAGTTTCCTAGGGACATTGGCCTACGAGCAGTACTTC
NA	NA	TRBV6-5	TRBJ1-1	CASSYSFGQWGAEAFF	TGTGCCAGCAGTTACTCGTTTGGACAGTGGGGCGCTGAAGCTTTCTTT
few	TRBD2	TRBV12-3/TRBV12-4	TRBJ2-3	CASSLAHWTSGKDTQYF	TGTGCCAGCAGTTTAGCCCATTGGACTAGCGGCAAAGATACGCAGTATTTT
many	TRBD1	TRBV6-2/TRBV6-3	TRBJ2-7	CASQTTGAVLIYEQYF	TGTGCCAGCCAGACTACAGGGGCTGTTTTGATTTACGAGCAGTACTTC
few	NA	TRBV7-9	TRBJ2-1	CASSWGGGSSYNEQFF	TGTGCCAGCAGCTGGGGGGGCGGAAGCTCCTACAATGAGCAGTTCTTC
many	NA	TRBV7-9	TRBJ2-5	CASSSGPKRRETQYF	TGTGCCAGCAGCTCTGGACCCAAAAGGCGAGAGACCCAGTACTTC
many	NA	TRBV7-9	TRBJ1-2	CASSRPVGGYGYTF	TGTGCCAGCAGCCGCCCAGTAGGAGGGTATGGCTACACCTTC
once	TRBD2	TRBV5-5	TRBJ2-1	CASSSGGGGPIYNEQFF	TGTGCCAGCAGCTCCGGGGGCGGGGGGCCGATCTACAATGAGCAGTTCTTC
many	NA	TRBV20-1	TRBJ2-7	CSARDLGRSYEQYF	TGCAGTGCTAGAGATCTCGGCAGATCCTACGAGCAGTACTTC
few	NA	TRBV25-1	TRBJ2-1	CASTGAGWIHNEQFF	TGTGCCAGCACAGGGGCAGGGTGGATCCACAATGAGCAGTTCTTC
NA	NA	TRBV20-1	TRBJ2-4	CSAVLAKNIQYF	TGCAGTGCCGTCCTAGCCAAAAACATTCAGTACTTC
many	NA	TRBV12-3/TRBV12-4	TRBJ1-4	CASSVRESDEKLFF	TGTGCCAGCAGTGTCCGGGAGTCAGATGAAAAACTGTTTTTT
NA	NA	TRBV20-1	TRBJ2-4	CSASGLRVYGNIQYF	TGCAGTGCTAGTGGCCTCAGGGTATATGGGAACATTCAGTACTTC
NA	NA	TRBV5-5	TRBJ2-3	CASSRFWDSTDTQYF	TGTGCCAGCAGCCGGTTTTGGGATAGCACAGATACGCAGTATTTT
few	TRBD2	TRBV12-3/TRBV12-4	TRBJ2-1	CASPHPLAGKYNEQFF	TGTGCCAGCCCCCACCCCCTAGCGGGGAAGTACAATGAGCAGTTCTTC